This T cell receptor beta chain was identified during a study of T-cell memory formation after mild COVID-19. Study-wide context: TCR clusters were largely donor specific. The study's findings and limits: Pre-infection memory carried some responding clones, suggesting that cross-reactive memory joined.

This clonotype has more than one count but fewer than ten. The antigen remains unidentified. The CDR3 loop spans 14 amino acids. Germline V gene lookup returns CDR1 LGHNA and CDR2 YNFKEQ. V lost 2 bases, J lost 6 bases, and 10 bases lay in between. TCR alpha and TCR beta cDNA libraries with sample barcodes and UMIs came from 5'RACE using constant-segment primers. Via MiXCR, TCRdb re-called the 5' RACE reads, giving one row per CDR3 protein. Found here are about 57,000 distinct CDR3 sequences, less than 15% of them singletons; the top ten hold roughly a quarter. The rearrangement joins TRBV4-2 to TRBJ1-4, with D perhaps matching TRBD1 (6 bases). Sequenced sample: PBMCs or a T cell subset sorted from them (not recorded which). The receptor was isolated from a man between 18 and 29 years old who had mild COVID-19 (a few samples of this study predate the infection). Cell type and time point are not known. CDR3: CASSQMGAHEKLFF. Here the CDR3 DNA reads TGTGCCAGCAGCCAAATGGGGGCGCATGAAAAACTGTTTTTT.